The rows below give T cell receptor beta chains drawn from one sample of a study of STAT5B mutations in CD4+ large granular lymphocyte leukemia. Libraries were prepared by immunoSEQ multiplex PCR; TCRdb keeps only in-frame clonotypes and omits some of them. The table records about 30,000 clones, 75% to 85% of them present only once. Sequenced input: CD4+ T cells from blood buffy coats. These receptors originate from a human donor in good health. CDR3s include the opening cysteine and the closing phenylalanine or tryptophan. A D gene is named only where the DNA matches it firmly. Clone size is stated in some rows and not others, as once, few, many or a class when expanded.

V gene,clone size,J gene,D gene,CDR3 length,CDR3 DNA,CDR3 protein
TRBV7-9,-,TRBJ1-1,TRBD1,14,TGTGCCAGCAGCCTAGGGGACAGACTCACTGAAGCTTTCTTT,CASSLGDRLTEAFF
TRBV21-1,-,TRBJ2-4,-,14,TGTGCCAGTTTGGATGGGGGCGCCAAAAACATTCAGTACTTC,CASLDGGAKNIQYF
TRBV7-8,-,TRBJ2-7,-,15,TGTGCCAGCAGCTTAGTTGGGACTCAGACCTACGAGCAGTACTTC,CASSLVGTQTYEQYF
TRBV6-6,-,TRBJ2-1,-,14,TGTGCCAGCAGTCCACCTCCCAGATTCAATGAGCAGTTCTTC,CASSPPPRFNEQFF
TRBV5-1,once,TRBJ1-5,TRBD1,14,TGCGCCAGCAGCCTGACAGGGCCCAATCAGCCCCAGCATTTT,CASSLTGPNQPQHF
TRBV6-1,-,TRBJ1-2,TRBD1,16,TGTGCCAGCAGTGGTCAAAGGACAGGGGGGGACTATGGCTACACCTTC,CASSGQRTGGDYGYTF
TRBV18,-,TRBJ1-3,-,15,TGTGCCAGCTCACCACAGGGTTACGGTGGAAACACCATATATTTT,CASSPQGYGGNTIYF
TRBV18,few,TRBJ1-1,TRBD1,15,TGTGCCAGCTCACCAGGGACAGGGGAGAACACTGAAGCTTTCTTT,CASSPGTGENTEAFF
TRBV11-2,-,TRBJ1-1,TRBD1,17,TGTGCCAGCAGCTTACCCCTCAGGGGGCCCGTGAACACTGAAGCTTTCTTT,CASSLPLRGPVNTEAFF
TRBV29-1,few,TRBJ2-1,TRBD2,12,TGCAGCGTTTTAGCGGGATACAATGAGCAGTTCTTC,CSVLAGYNEQFF
TRBV21-1,-,TRBJ2-5,-,14,TGTGCCAGCAGCAAAGGCCCAGCGCGTCAGACCCAGTACTTC,CASSKGPARQTQYF
TRBV5-6,-,TRBJ2-7,TRBD2,15,TGTGCCAGCAGCTTAGGACTAGCGGGAGTCGGCGAGCAGTACTTC,CASSLGLAGVGEQYF
TRBV5-1,-,TRBJ2-5,-,16,TGCGCCAGCAGCTTAGGCTCTAGCTCAGGGGGGGAGACCCAGTACTTC,CASSLGSSSGGETQYF
TRBV7-9,-,TRBJ2-2,-,15,TGTGCCAGCAGTAATTCCGCAGGATCCGCCGGGGAGCTGTTTTTT,CASSNSAGSAGELFF
TRBV4-2,-,TRBJ2-1,-,11,TGTGCCAGCAGCCAGCAGGATGAGCAGTTCTTC,CASSQQDEQFF
TRBV5-5,-,TRBJ2-5,TRBD2,16,TGTGCCAGCAGCGGGGGACTAGCGGTCTGGGAAGAGACCCAGTACTTC,CASSGGLAVWEETQYF
TRBV18,-,TRBJ1-2,TRBD1,12,TGTGCCAGCTCACCTGACAGGGAAGGCTACACCTTC,CASSPDREGYTF
TRBV11-2,-,TRBJ2-1,-,17,TGTGCCAGCAGCTTAGATCAGGGCTCCCCCTCCTACAATGAGCAGTTCTTC,CASSLDQGSPSYNEQFF
TRBV19,-,TRBJ2-6,TRBD2,19,TGTGCCAGTACCCTCGGGAGGGCAGGGTCCCGGTCTGGGGCCAACGTCCTGACTTTC,CASTLGRAGSRSGANVLTF
TRBV18,once,TRBJ2-7,TRBD2,14,TGTGCCAGCTCAGATAGCGGGGGGGCGAGTGAGCAGTACTTC,CASSDSGGASEQYF
TRBV11-2,-,TRBJ2-5,-,15,TGTGCCAGCAGCTTAGGACAGTCTCCTCAAGAGACCCAGTACTTC,CASSLGQSPQETQYF
TRBV5-1,-,TRBJ2-7,TRBD1,15,TGCGCCAGCAGCCCCCCGGGACAGGGAGCCTACGAGCAGTACTTC,CASSPPGQGAYEQYF
TRBV29-1,-,TRBJ1-3,TRBD1,14,TGCAGCGGAATTAAAGGGGGCGGCGGAAACACCATATATTTT,CSGIKGGGGNTIYF
TRBV6-1,-,TRBJ1-4,-,20,TGTGCCAGCAGTGAAAAAATGGCAGGCCACGGAGGAGGTGGTAATGAAAAACTGTTTTTT,CASSEKMAGHGGGGNEKLFF
TRBV7-9,-,TRBJ1-6,-,15,TGTGCCAGCAGCGAGGCGGACCCTAAGGCCTCACCCCTCCACTTT,CASSEADPKASPLHF
TRBV7-9,-,TRBJ2-3,-,14,TGTGCCAGCAGCTTTGGTTCGGGCACAGATACGCAGTATTTT,CASSFGSGTDTQYF
TRBV19,-,TRBJ1-2,TRBD1,12,TGTGCCAGTACCGGGACAGAAGGTGGCTACACCTTC,CASTGTEGGYTF
TRBV19,-,TRBJ2-2,TRBD2,16,TGTGCCAGTACGGCGGGGGGCTTCAGGAAGGCCGGGGAGCTGTTTTTT,CASTAGGFRKAGELFF
TRBV7-2,few,TRBJ1-1,-,15,TGTGCCAGCAGCTCCCGACCCCACAAGAACACTGAAGCTTTCTTT,CASSSRPHKNTEAFF
TRBV28,-,TRBJ2-7,TRBD2,13,TGTGCCAGCAGAAGCGGGAGCTCCTACGAGCAGTACTTC,CASRSGSSYEQYF
TRBV7-9,-,TRBJ2-3,TRBD2,15,TGTGCCAGCAGCCTAGCGGGATTACAAACAGATACGCAGTATTTT,CASSLAGLQTDTQYF
TRBV6-1,-,TRBJ1-5,TRBD1,13,TGTGCCAGCAGGGTTGGACAGGATCAGCCCCAGCATTTT,CASRVGQDQPQHF
TRBV6-6,-,TRBJ2-7,-,12,TGTGCCAGCAGCCTAACTACCTACGAGCAGTACTTC,CASSLTTYEQYF
TRBV14,once,TRBJ2-3,-,13,TGTGCCAGCAGCTTTGGCGGCACAGATACGCAGTATTTT,CASSFGGTDTQYF
TRBV18,-,TRBJ1-5,-,16,TGTGCCAGCTCAAACGACAGGCTGAGTAGTCTGTACTCCCAGCATTTT,CASSNDRLSSLYSQHF
TRBV19,-,TRBJ1-1,-,15,TGTGCCAGTAGTATAGATCAGGGAATGAACACTGAAGCTTTCTTT,CASSIDQGMNTEAFF
TRBV10-2,-,TRBJ1-2,TRBD1,14,TGCGCCAGCACTCTGGACAGGGGCGATTATGGCTACACCTTC,CASTLDRGDYGYTF
TRBV2,-,TRBJ2-6,-,16,TGTGCCAGCAGTGAAGTGGCTAGCTCTGGGGCCAACGTCCTGACTTTC,CASSEVASSGANVLTF
TRBV9,-,TRBJ1-2,-,12,TGTGCCAGCAGCGTAGCAGGGTATGGCTACACCTTC,CASSVAGYGYTF
TRBV5-1,-,TRBJ2-2,-,15,TGCGCCAGCAGCTTGGCCAAGGGGACTGTGGGGGAGCTGTTTTTT,CASSLAKGTVGELFF
TRBV25-1,-,TRBJ1-2,-,12,TGTGCCAGCGGGGGACACGGCTATGGCTACACCTTC,CASGGHGYGYTF
TRBV5-1,-,TRBJ2-3,-,15,TGCGCCAGCAGCTTGGAAATTTCGGGCACAGATACGCAGTATTTT,CASSLEISGTDTQYF
TRBV2,-,TRBJ2-3,TRBD2,15,TGTGCCAGCAGTGAAACTGGACTAGCCACGGATACGCAGTATTTT,CASSETGLATDTQYF
TRBV7-2,-,TRBJ2-1,-,13,TGTGCCAGCAGCTTAGTAGTTACAAATGAGCAGTTCTTC,CASSLVVTNEQFF
TRBV6-6,-,TRBJ2-1,-,16,TGTGCCAGCAGTCCTACCTCAGGGGCTTCCTACAATGAGCAGTTCTTC,CASSPTSGASYNEQFF